One and the same sample provided the 17 T cell receptor beta chains below, sequenced in a study (dated by TCRdb to the mid-2010s). The library was generated by 5' RACE. Sequenced using an Illumina MiSeq. The raw public reads went through TCRdb reprocessing: fastp at Q25, MiXCR clone calling, in-frame beta chains kept. Entries are consolidated by CDR3 protein sequence, retaining the most common genes and DNA. Present in this sample are about 40,000 distinct CDR3 sequences, approximately 20% of which were seen just once. Around 2.8% of the sample goes to the ten largest clones. The sample was naive CD4+ T cells sorted from a lymph node. The meaning of the sample's cell subset or site label: naive CD4+ T cells, CD4+CD45RA+CD25-. All receptors derive from a female donor with breast cancer.

There are a few counts of this clonotype. The J gene is TRBJ1-1, the V gene TRBV7-2, with a tentative D call TRBD1 (6 bases). CDR1 is SGHTA, CDR2 FQGNSA, per germline. The CDR3 runs to 14 residues. The V gene lost 6 bases and the J gene lost 0 bases, with 11 bases spanning the gap. The CDR3 coding sequence is TGTGCCAGCAGGGGAAGGGGGTTGAACACTGAAGCTTTCTTT. Translated: CASRGRGLNTEAFF. Supplemented by reference TRBV7-2 and TRBJ1-1, the full variable domain reads GAGVSQSPSNKVTEKGKDVELRCDPISGHTALYWYRQSLGQGLEFLIYFQGNSAPDKSGLPSDRFSAERTGGSVSTLTIQRTQQEDSAVYLCASRGRGLNTEAFFGQGTRLTVV.

This clonotype occurred many times. This rearrangement joins TRBV7-2 to TRBJ1-1, with D unresolved. Germline V gives CDR1 SGHTA, CDR2 FQGNSA. The germline V and J ends were trimmed by 2 bases and 7 bases, with 14 bases remaining between them. This CDR3 spans 14 amino acids. CDR3 bases: TGTGCCAGCAGCTTACAGGCCAGGCGGCTTGAAGCTTTCTTT. This translates into CASSLQARRLEAFF.

V gene TRBV20-1 combines with J gene TRBJ1-5; a weak D match, TRBD1 (6 bases). Germline lookup yields CDR1 DFQATT and CDR2 SNEGSKA (reference sequence). V was pared by 2 bases and J by 1 base, with 12 bases between. The CDR3 consists of 15 residues. The chain's CDR3 is CSARSEGGSNQPQHF. Written as DNA, the CDR3 is TGCAGTGCTAGATCCGAGGGGGGAAGCAATCAGCCCCAGCATTTT.

This chain connects TRBV3-1 to TRBJ2-5; D might be TRBD1 or TRBD2, each matching 5 bases. From germline, CDR1 is LGHDT and CDR2 YNNKEL (reference sequence). V lost 2 bases and J 4 bases, leaving 11 bases between the germline ends. The CDR3 sequence is 14 residues long. The CDR3 loop reads CASSQFLGAETQYF. In DNA form, the CDR3 reads TGTGCCAGCAGCCAATTTCTCGGGGCAGAGACCCAGTACTTC.

V and J are TRBV3-1 and TRBJ2-7, with 11 bases fitting TRBD1. Looked up from germline, CDR1 is LGHDT and CDR2 is YNNKEL (reference sequence). The CDR3 extends over 16 amino acids. After removal of 4 bases from V and 5 bases from J, the junction contained 10 bases not matched to a gene. The CDR3 DNA reads TGTGCCAGCAGCCCCCCAGGCGGACAGGGGGCTAACGAGCAGTACTTC. This gives the protein CASSPPGGQGANEQYF.

Note on this clonotype: A junction boundary mismatches the germline segment, possibly from a read error. The V gene is TRBV27, the J gene TRBJ1-2; D is perhaps TRBD1 (5 bases). The V gene's germline CDR1 is MNHEY and CDR2 SMNVEV (reference sequence). This CDR3 is 11 amino acids long. The CDR3 nucleotides read TGTGCCAGCAGGGACAACTATTGCTACACCTTC. Translating it yields CASRDNYCYTF.

The chain uses TRBV5-1 and TRBJ2-5; 9 nucleotides line up with TRBD2. After removal of 3 bases from V and 5 bases from J, the junction contained 5 bases not matched to a gene. Germline values: CDR1 SGHRS, CDR2 YFSETQ. The CDR3 loop spans 14 amino acids. CDR3 sequence: CASSSGLASETQYF. As DNA, the CDR3 is TGCGCCAGCAGCTCCGGACTAGCGTCGGAGACCCAGTACTTC.

This clonotype was seen at least ten times. The gene calls are TRBV10-3 and TRBJ2-2; 8 positions agree with TRBD2. Trimming took 7 bases from V and 1 from J; bases not matched to a gene: 2. The CDR3 has 14 residues. Germline V gene sequence: CDR1 ENHRY, CDR2 SYGVKD. The CDR3 DNA reads TGTGCCATCACGGCGGGAGGGAACACCGGGGAGCTGTTTTTT. Its protein product is CAITAGGNTGELFF.

At least ten counts were recorded for this clonotype. The chain recombines TRBV27 with TRBJ1-2; the D gene is possibly TRBD1 (5 bases). CDR3 length equals 14 residues. Trimming pared 5 bases from V and 6 bases from J, leaving 16 bases between. Germline V gives CDR1 MNHEY, CDR2 SMNVEV (reference sequence). The CDR3 protein is CASSRQGSSNGYTF. The CDR3 DNA follows: TGTGCCAGCAGTCGGCAGGGCTCGTCAAATGGCTACACCTTC.

This clonotype occurred a few times. J is TRBJ2-3 and V is TRBV5-1; no firm D call. Germline V gives CDR1 SGHRS, CDR2 YFSETQ. This CDR3 region has 18 residues. The V and J ends lost 0 bases and 6 bases respectively, with 23 bases between them. The CDR3 protein is CASSLAPTVASPSDTQYF. CDR3 in DNA: TGCGCCAGCAGCTTGGCCCCCACAGTTGCTTCCCCGTCGGATACGCAGTATTTT.

V and J are TRBV7-7 and TRBJ2-3; no clear D gene. Germline loops: CDR1 SSHAT, CDR2 FNYEAQ (reference sequence). The CDR3 is 13 amino acids. CDR3 sequence reads: CASRQDDSPAQYF. DNA of the CDR3: TGTGCTAGCCGCCAGGACGATTCCCCGGCGCAGTATTTT.

This clonotype has just a few counts. This chain connects TRBV7-9 to TRBJ2-1, with D possibly called TRBD1 or TRBD2 (5 bases each). Per germline, CDR1 SEHNR and CDR2 FQNEAQ (reference sequence). Trimming shortened V by 10 bases and J by 6 bases, and 13 bases separated the two germline ends. This CDR3 has 12 amino acids. The CDR3 protein is CAISRGPNEQFF. In DNA form, the CDR3 reads TGTGCCATCTCGAGGGGTCCCAATGAGCAGTTCTTC. Based on the CDR3 plus reference TRBV7-9 and TRBJ2-1, the full variable domain is DTGVSQNPRHKITKRGQNVTFRCDPISEHNRLYWYRQTLGQGPEFLTYFQNEAQLEKSRLLSDRFSAERPKGSFSTLEIQRTEQGDSAMYLCAISRGPNEQFFGPGTRLTVL.

This clonotype occurred many times. The rearrangement links TRBV11-2 to TRBJ1-2, with TRBD1 matching over 9 bases. CDR1 SGHAT and CDR2 FQNNGV come from the germline V gene. CDR3 length equals 16 residues. Germline trimming cut 0 bases from V and 4 bases from J; bases unmatched to any gene: 6. CDR3 region: CASSLDGGTGPYGYTF. CDR3 nucleotides: TGTGCCAGCAGCTTAGACGGGGGGACAGGGCCCTATGGCTACACCTTC.

In its sample, this clonotype was seen a few times. The V gene is TRBV5-1, the J gene TRBJ2-1; 10 bases are shared with TRBD1. After removal of 4 bases from V and 6 bases from J, the junction contained 10 bases not matched to a gene. Germline V gene data show CDR1 as SGHRS and CDR2 as YFSETQ. The CDR3 is made up of 16 amino acids. The CDR3 sequence is CASSPAAGQGPNEQFF. As DNA, the CDR3 is TGCGCCAGCAGCCCGGCGGCGGGACAGGGGCCCAATGAGCAGTTCTTC.

This clonotype was recorded at least ten times. This sequence joins TRBV5-1 and TRBJ2-7; no reliable D call. CDR3 length equals 15 residues. CDR1 is SGHRS, CDR2 YFSETQ, per germline. With 2 bases removed from V and 2 bases from J, the gap between germline ends came to 14 bases. CDR3 nucleotide sequence: TGCGCCAGCAGCTTTTTTTCCGGGTCGGCCTACGAGCAGTACTTC. It specifies CASSFFSGSAYEQYF.

The chain carries TRBV9 and TRBJ1-5; no definite D call. The CDR3 consists of 15 residues. CDR1 is SGDLS and CDR2 is YYNGEE in the germline V gene. The V gene lost 0 bases and the J gene lost 5 bases, with 12 bases spanning the gap. The CDR3 spells CASSVGGTADQPQHF. DNA of the CDR3: TGTGCCAGCAGCGTAGGAGGAACAGCGGATCAGCCCCAGCATTTT. The variable domain in full, completed from reference TRBV9 and TRBJ1-5, reads DSGVTQTPKHLITATGQRVTLRCSPRSGDLSVYWYQQSLDQGLQFLIQYYNGEERAKGNILERFSAQQFPDLHSELNLSSLELGDSALYFCASSVGGTADQPQHFGDGTRLSIL.

This clonotype was seen repeatedly, ten times or more. CDR3 protein: CASGIRVGETQYF. For the CDR3, the DNA is TGCGCCAGCGGGATCCGGGTTGGGGAGACCCAGTACTTC. The chain uses TRBV4-3 and TRBJ2-5; no clear D. Trimming took off 8 bases at V and 5 bases at J, with 15 bases between the two ends. Germline-derived CDR1 and CDR2 are LGHNA and YSLEER. The CDR3 contains 13 residues.